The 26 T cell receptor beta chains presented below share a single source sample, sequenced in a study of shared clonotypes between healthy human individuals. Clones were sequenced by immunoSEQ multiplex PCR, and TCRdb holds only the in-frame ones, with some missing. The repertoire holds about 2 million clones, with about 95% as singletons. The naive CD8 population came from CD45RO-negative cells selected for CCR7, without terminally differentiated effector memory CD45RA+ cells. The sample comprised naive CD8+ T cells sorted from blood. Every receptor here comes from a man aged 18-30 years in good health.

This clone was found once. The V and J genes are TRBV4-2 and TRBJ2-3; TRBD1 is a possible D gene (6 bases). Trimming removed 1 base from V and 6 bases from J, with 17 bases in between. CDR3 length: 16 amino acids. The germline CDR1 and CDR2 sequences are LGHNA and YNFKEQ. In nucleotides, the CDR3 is TGTGCCAGCAGCCAAGGGGAGATGGGGGCCGGGGATACGCAGTATTTT. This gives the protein CASSQGEMGAGDTQYF.

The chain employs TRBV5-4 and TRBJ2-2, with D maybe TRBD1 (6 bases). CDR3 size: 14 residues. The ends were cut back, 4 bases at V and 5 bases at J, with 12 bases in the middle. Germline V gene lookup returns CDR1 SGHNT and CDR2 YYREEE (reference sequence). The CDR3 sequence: CASSVTGATGELFF. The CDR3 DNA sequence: TGTGCCAGCAGCGTGACAGGAGCGACCGGGGAGCTGTTTTTT.

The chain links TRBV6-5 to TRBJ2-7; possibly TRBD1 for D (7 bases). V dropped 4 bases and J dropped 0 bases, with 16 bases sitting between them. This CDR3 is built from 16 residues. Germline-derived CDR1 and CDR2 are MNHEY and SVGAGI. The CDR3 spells CASSFSRGEFSYEQYF. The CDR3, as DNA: TGTGCCAGCAGTTTCTCCAGGGGGGAATTCTCCTACGAGCAGTACTTC.

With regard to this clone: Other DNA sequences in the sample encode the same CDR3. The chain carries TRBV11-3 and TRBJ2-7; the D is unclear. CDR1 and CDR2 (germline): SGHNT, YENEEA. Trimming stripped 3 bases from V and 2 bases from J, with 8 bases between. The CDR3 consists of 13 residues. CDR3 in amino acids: CASSLGLTYEQYF. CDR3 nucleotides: TGTGCCAGCAGCTTGGGCCTAACCTACGAGCAGTACTTC.

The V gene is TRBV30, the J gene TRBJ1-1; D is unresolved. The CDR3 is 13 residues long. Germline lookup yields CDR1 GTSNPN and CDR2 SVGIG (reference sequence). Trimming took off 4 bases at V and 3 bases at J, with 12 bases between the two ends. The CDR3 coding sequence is TGTGCCTGGACTGATACTGCTTACACTGAAGCTTTCTTT. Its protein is CAWTDTAYTEAFF.

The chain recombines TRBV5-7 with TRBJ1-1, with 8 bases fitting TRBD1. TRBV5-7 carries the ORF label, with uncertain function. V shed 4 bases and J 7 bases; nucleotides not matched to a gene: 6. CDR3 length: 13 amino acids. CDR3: CASSIQGACEAFF. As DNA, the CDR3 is TGTGCCAGCAGCATTCAGGGGGCCTGTGAAGCTTTCTTT.

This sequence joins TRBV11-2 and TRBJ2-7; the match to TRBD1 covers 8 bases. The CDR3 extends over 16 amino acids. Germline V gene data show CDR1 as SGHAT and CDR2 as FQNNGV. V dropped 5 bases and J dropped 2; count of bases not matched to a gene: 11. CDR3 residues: CASSLPGQGFPYEQYF. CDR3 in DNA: TGTGCCAGCAGCCTTCCAGGACAGGGCTTTCCCTACGAGCAGTACTTC.

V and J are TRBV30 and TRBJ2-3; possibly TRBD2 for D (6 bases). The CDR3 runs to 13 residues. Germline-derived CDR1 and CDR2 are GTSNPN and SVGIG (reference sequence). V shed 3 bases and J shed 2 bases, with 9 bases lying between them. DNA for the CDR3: TGTGCCTGGAGCGGGACTCTCACAGATACGCAGTATTTT. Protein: CAWSGTLTDTQYF. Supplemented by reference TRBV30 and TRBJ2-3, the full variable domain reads SQTIHQWPATLVQPVGSPLSLECTVEGTSNPNLYWYRQAAGRGLQLLFYSVGIGQISSEVPQNLSASRPQDRQFILSSKKLLLSDSGFYLCAWSGTLTDTQYFGPGTRLTVL.

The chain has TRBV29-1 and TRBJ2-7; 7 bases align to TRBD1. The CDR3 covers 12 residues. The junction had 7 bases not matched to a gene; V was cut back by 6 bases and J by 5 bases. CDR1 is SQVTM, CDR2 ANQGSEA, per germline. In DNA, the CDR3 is TGCAGCGTCGATACAGGGGTCCACGAGCAGTACTTC. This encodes CSVDTGVHEQYF.

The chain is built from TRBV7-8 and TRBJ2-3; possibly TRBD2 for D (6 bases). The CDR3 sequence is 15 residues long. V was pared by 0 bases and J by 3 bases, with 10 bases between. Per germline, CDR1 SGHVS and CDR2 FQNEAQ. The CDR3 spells CASSLAEGMTDTQYF. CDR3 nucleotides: TGTGCCAGCAGCTTAGCGGAGGGGATGACAGATACGCAGTATTTT.

DNA of the CDR3: TGTGCCATCAGTGAGGTTGGGACAGGAGATAGCAATCAGCCCCAGCATTTT. It specifies CAISEVGTGDSNQPQHF. This chain joins TRBV10-3 and TRBJ1-5; TRBD1 aligns across 8 bases. V lost 2 bases and J lost 0; bases outside the gene matches: 6. Germline V gene lookup returns CDR1 ENHRY and CDR2 SYGVKD. This CDR3 has 17 residues.

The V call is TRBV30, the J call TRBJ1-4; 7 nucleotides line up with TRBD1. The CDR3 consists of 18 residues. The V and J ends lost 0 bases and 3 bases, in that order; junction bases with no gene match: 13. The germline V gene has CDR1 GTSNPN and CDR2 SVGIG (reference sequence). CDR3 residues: CAWSVGQAWKLSNEKLFF. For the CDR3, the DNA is TGTGCCTGGAGTGTCGGACAGGCGTGGAAGCTATCTAATGAAAAACTGTTTTTT.

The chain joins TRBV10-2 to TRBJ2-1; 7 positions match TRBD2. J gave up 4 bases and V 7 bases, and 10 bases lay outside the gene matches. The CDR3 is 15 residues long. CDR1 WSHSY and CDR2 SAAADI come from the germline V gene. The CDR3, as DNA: TGCGCCAGCACCGTGGGGGGAGGGCAGTACAATGAGCAGTTCTTC. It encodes CASTVGGGQYNEQFF.

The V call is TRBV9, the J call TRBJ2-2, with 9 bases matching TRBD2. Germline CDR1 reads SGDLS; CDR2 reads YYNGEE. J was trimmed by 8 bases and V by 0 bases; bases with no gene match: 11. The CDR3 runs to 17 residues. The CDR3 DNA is TGTGCCAGCAGCGTAGCTCTGGTAGCGGGGGAAAAAGGGGAGCTGTTTTTT. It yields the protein CASSVALVAGEKGELFF.

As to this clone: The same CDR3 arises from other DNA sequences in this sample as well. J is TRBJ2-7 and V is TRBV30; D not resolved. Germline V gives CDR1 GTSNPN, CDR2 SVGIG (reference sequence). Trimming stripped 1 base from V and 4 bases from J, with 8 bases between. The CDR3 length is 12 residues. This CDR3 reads CAWSGISYEQYF. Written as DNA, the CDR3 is TGTGCCTGGAGTGGGATATCGTACGAGCAGTACTTC.

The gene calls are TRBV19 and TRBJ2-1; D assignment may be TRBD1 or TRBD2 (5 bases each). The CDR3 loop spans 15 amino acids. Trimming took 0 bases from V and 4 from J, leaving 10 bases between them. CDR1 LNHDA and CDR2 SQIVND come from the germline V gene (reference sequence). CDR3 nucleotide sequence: TGTGCCAGTAGTATAGATCAGGGAGTGTACAATGAGCAGTTCTTC. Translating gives CASSIDQGVYNEQFF.

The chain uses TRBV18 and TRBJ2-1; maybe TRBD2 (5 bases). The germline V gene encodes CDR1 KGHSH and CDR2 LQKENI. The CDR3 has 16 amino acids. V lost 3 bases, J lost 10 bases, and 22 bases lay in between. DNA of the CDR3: TGTGCCAGCTCACCGGTTTCTTTTGACTACCTTTGGGAGCAGTTCTTC. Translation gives CASSPVSFDYLWEQFF.

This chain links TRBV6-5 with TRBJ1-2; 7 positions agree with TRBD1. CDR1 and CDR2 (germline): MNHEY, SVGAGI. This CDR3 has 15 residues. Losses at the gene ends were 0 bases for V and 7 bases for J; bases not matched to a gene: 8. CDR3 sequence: CASSYSGRGAGGYTF. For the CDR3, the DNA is TGTGCCAGCAGTTACTCGGGCAGGGGGGCAGGTGGCTACACCTTC.

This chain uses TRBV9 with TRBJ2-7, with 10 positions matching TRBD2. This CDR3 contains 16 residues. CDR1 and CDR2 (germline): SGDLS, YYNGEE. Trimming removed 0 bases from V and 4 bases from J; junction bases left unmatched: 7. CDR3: CASSVEPAGGPYEQYF. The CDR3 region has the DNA TGTGCCAGCAGCGTAGAACCAGCGGGGGGGCCGTACGAGCAGTACTTC.

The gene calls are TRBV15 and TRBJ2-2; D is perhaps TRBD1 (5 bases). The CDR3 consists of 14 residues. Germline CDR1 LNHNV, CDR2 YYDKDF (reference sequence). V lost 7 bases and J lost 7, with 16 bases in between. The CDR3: CATTEVQGLGELFF. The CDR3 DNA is TGTGCCACCACCGAGGTTCAGGGTCTCGGGGAGCTGTTTTTT. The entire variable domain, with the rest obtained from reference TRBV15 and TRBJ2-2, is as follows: DAMVIQNPRYQVTQFGKPVTLSCSQTLNHNVMYWYQQKSSQAPKLLFHYYDKDFNNEADTPDNFQSRRPNTSFCFLDIRSPGLGDTAMYLCATTEVQGLGELFFGEGSRLTVL.

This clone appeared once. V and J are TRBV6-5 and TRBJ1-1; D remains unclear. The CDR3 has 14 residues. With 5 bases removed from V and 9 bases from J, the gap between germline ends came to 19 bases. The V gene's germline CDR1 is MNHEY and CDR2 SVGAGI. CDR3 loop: CASSPPGATLKAFF. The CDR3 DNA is TGTGCCAGCAGTCCCCCGGGTGCTACACTGAAAGCTTTCTTT.

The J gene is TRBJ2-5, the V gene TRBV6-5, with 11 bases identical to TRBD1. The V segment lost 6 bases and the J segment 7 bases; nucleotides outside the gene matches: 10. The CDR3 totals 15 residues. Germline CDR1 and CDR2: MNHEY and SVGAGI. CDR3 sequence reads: CASRGTGGSGWTQYF. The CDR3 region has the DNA TGTGCCAGCAGAGGGACAGGGGGGTCCGGGTGGACCCAGTACTTC.

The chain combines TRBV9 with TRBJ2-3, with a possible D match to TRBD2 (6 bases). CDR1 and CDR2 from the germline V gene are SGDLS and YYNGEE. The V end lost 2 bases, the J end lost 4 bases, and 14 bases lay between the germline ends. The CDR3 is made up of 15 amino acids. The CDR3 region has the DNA TGTGCCAGCAGCGTCTTTGGGGGGTGGGCAGATACGCAGTATTTT. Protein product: CASSVFGGWADTQYF.

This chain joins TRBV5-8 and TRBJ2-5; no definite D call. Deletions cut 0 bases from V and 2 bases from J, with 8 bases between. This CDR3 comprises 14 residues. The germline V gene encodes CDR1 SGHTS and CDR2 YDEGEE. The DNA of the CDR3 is TGTGCCAGCAGCTTGGTAGGGATTCAAGAGACCCAGTACTTC. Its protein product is CASSLVGIQETQYF.

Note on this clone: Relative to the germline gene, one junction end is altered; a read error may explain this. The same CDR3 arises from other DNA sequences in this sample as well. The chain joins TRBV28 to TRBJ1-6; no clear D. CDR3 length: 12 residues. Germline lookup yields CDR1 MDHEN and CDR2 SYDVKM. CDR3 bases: TGTGCCAGCAGTCCCTACAATTCACCCCTCCACTTT. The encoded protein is CASSPYNSPLHF.

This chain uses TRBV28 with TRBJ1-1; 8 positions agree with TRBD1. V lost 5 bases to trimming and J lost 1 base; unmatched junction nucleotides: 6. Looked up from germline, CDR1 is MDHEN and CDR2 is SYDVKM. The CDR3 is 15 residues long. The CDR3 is CASSPGGQGNTEAFF. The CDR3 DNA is TGTGCCAGCAGTCCTGGAGGACAGGGGAACACTGAAGCTTTCTTT.